These T cell receptor beta chains were read from a single sample in a study of shared clonotypes between healthy human individuals. Only in-frame clones appear in the TCRdb table, and some are missing; sequencing was by immunoSEQ multiplex PCR. The sample gives about 480,000 clones, almost 80% of which show up once; about 12% is in the top ten. The sequenced material came from PBMCs. Receptors were obtained from a woman aged 35 to 49 in good health. Some clones in this sample may be carry-over from other donors' samples. CDR3s include the opening cysteine and the closing phenylalanine or tryptophan. Each record gives: V gene, CDR3 protein.

TRBV7-2,CASSSPRRLAGEQFF
TRBV30,CAWSTTGYNQPQHF
TRBV18,CASSPTLAGSTDTQYF
TRBV18,CASSPGSASTDTQYF
TRBV7-9,CASSPWTSGRAHEQFF
TRBV28,CASSRAVGYTF
TRBV19,CASRGQGEDGYTF
TRBV14,CASSQDSGQGQLRTVGSSNPKLFF
TRBV18,CASSPQLAKLESKYF
TRBV4-1,CASSQPAGELFF
TRBV27,CASSPGQGARNTEAFF